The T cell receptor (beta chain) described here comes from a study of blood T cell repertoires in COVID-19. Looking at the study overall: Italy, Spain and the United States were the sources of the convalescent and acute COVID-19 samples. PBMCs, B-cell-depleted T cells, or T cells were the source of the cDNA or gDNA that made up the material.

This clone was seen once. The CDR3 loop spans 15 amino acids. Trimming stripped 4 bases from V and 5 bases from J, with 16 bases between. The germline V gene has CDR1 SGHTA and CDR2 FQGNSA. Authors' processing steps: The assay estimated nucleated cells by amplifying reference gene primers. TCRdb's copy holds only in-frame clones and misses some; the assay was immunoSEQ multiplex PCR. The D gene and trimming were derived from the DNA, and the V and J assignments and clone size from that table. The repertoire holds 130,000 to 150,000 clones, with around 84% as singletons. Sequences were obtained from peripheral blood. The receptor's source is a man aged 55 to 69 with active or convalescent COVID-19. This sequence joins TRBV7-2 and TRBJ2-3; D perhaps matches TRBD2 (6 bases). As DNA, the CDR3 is TGTGCCAGCAGCTCTACTAGCTGGAGGTTAGATACGCAGTATTTT. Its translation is CASSSTSWRLDTQYF.